The sequence of this T cell receptor beta chain was determined in a study of blood T cells in healthy people across ages. Study-wide context: In model experiments, template switching was able to capture about one barcoded beta molecule for every two T cells that were present.

Broader study findings: Researchers judged that diversity estimates from one million T cells fell short of true values. As naive T cell percentage varied, TCR beta diversity correlated strongly with it.

Regarding this clonotype: The target antigen is unknown.

Sample-barcoded 5' priming and a J-beta primer mix drove a second PCR of roughly 7 to 11 cycles. TCRdb re-called the 5' RACE reads with MiXCR, one entry per CDR3 protein. The data contain under 800,000 distinct CDR3 sequences, 35% to 45% of them singletons. V dropped 5 bases and J dropped 4; count of bases not matched to a gene: 5. CDR1 and CDR2 (germline): SGHTA, FQGNSA. The CDR3 consists of 14 residues. Each sample gave at least 7 million isolated PBMCs. The receptor comes from a woman in her sixties or seventies in good health. Sequencing input: blood. This chain joins TRBV7-2 and TRBJ1-2, with 9 bases identical to TRBD1. The CDR3 protein is CASSPTGGLYGYTF. The CDR3 DNA follows: TGTGCCAGCAGCCCGACAGGGGGACTCTATGGCTACACCTTC. Together with reference TRBV7-2 and TRBJ1-2, the CDR3 gives the full variable domain: GAGVSQSPSNKVTEKGKDVELRCDPISGHTALYWYRQSLGQGLEFLIYFQGNSAPDKSGLPSDRFSAERTGGSVSTLTIQRTQQEDSAVYLCASSPTGGLYGYTFGSGTRLTVV.